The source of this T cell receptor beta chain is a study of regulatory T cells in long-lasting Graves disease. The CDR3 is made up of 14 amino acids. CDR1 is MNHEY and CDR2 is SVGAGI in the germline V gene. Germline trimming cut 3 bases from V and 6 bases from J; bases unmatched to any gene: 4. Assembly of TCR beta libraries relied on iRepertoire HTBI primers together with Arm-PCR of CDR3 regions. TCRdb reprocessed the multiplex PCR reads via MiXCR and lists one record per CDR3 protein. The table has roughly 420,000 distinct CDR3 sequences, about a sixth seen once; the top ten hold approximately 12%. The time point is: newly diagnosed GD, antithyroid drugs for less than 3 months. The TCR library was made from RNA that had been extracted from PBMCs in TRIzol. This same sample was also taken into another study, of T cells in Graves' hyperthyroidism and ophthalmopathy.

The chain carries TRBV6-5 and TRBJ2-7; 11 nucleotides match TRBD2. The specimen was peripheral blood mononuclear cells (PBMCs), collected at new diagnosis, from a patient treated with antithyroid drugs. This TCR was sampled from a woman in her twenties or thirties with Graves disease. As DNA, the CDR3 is TGTGCCAGCAGTTATCGGCTAGCGGGAGGCGAGCAGTACTTC. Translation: CASSYRLAGGEQYF.